The 12 T cell receptor beta chains presented below share a single source sample, sequenced in a study of blood T cell repertoires in COVID-19. Clones were read by immunoSEQ multiplex PCR, and TCRdb kept only the in-frame ones, dropping some. Here the sample spans some 210,000 clones, roughly 77% being singletons. Sequenced input: PBMCs or T cells enriched from blood (not recorded which). These receptor sequences come from a man aged 40-49 years who had recovered from COVID-19.

This clone showed up just a few times. The genes are TRBV4-1 and TRBJ1-3; D might be TRBD1 (5 bases). Germline CDR1 is MGHRA and CDR2 is YSYEKL. Trimming shortened V by 1 base and J by 3 bases, and 7 bases separated the two germline ends. This CDR3 is built from 14 residues. The CDR3 DNA sequence: TGCGCCAGCAGCCAAGGGGGGGTTGGAAACACCATATATTTT. As protein: CASSQGGVGNTIYF.

This sequence joins TRBV5-5 and TRBJ2-5; 13 nucleotides align to TRBD2. V gave up 4 bases and J gave up 5 bases; unmatched junction bases: 8. The germline V gene encodes CDR1 SGHKS and CDR2 YYEKEE (reference sequence). This CDR3 spans 16 amino acids. The CDR3 DNA reads as TGTGCCAGCAGCGCCGGACTAGCGGGGGCGGGGGAGACCCAGTACTTC. Translation gives CASSAGLAGAGETQYF. Combining the CDR3 with reference TRBV5-5 and TRBJ2-5 gives the whole variable domain DAGVTQSPTHLIKTRGQQVTLRCSPISGHKSVSWYQQVLGQGPQFIFQYYEKEERGRGNFPDRFSARQFPNYSSELNVNALLLGDSALYLCASSAGLAGAGETQYFGPGTRLLVL.

V is TRBV3-1 (or the pseudogene TRBV3-2) and J is TRBJ1-2; D remains unclear. From germline, CDR1 is LGHDT and CDR2 YNNKEL (reference sequence). The CDR3 runs to 13 residues. The V end was cut by 4 bases, the J end by 6 bases, with 12 bases between. The CDR3 DNA reads as TGTGCCAGCAGCCCCGGCGGGCTTAATGGCTACACCTTC. This sequence encodes CASSPGGLNGYTF.

V and J are TRBV28 and TRBJ1-2; 7 positions match TRBD1. CDR1 MDHEN and CDR2 SYDVKM come from the germline V gene. With 3 bases clipped from V and 4 bases from J, the junction kept 5 bases outside the gene matches. The CDR3 covers 14 residues. CDR3 in amino acids: CASSLGDSFYGYTF. DNA of the CDR3: TGTGCCAGCAGTTTGGGGGACAGCTTCTATGGCTACACCTTC.

This rearrangement joins TRBV5-4 to TRBJ1-1; a weak D match, TRBD1 (5 bases). V lost 4 bases and J lost 1, with 11 bases in between. Germline CDR1 is SGHNT and CDR2 is YYREEE (reference sequence). This CDR3 comprises 14 residues. The CDR3 reads CASSLIGANTEAFF. The CDR3 DNA follows: TGTGCCAGCAGCCTAATAGGGGCGAACACTGAAGCTTTCTTT.

The rearrangement joins TRBV6-6 to TRBJ2-3; TRBD2 is a possible D gene (6 bases). Germline CDR1 and CDR2: MNHNY and SVGAGI (reference sequence). This CDR3 has 14 residues. Trimming cost V 8 bases and J 0 bases, with 12 bases left between them. This chain's CDR3 is CASAAGQSTDTQYF. CDR3 bases: TGTGCCAGCGCGGCGGGGCAGAGCACAGATACGCAGTATTTT.

This chain connects TRBV3-1 (or the pseudogene TRBV3-2) to TRBJ2-7; TRBD2 is a possible D gene (7 bases). The CDR3 loop spans 17 amino acids. Germline values: CDR1 LGHDT, CDR2 YNNKEL (reference sequence). V lost 3 bases and J lost 3, with 21 bases in between. CDR3 in amino acids: CASSQAPGGGSLYEQYF. The CDR3 nucleotides are TGTGCCAGCAGCCAGGCCCCTGGGGGCGGGAGTCTCTACGAGCAGTACTTC.

V gene TRBV7-3 combines with J gene TRBJ2-1; 7 bases align to TRBD2. The CDR3 loop spans 15 amino acids. Germline V gene lookup returns CDR1 SGHTA and CDR2 FQGTGA. Germline trimming cut 2 bases from V and 6 bases from J; bases unmatched to any gene: 7. The CDR3 protein is CASSLFAGDRNEQFF. Written as DNA, the CDR3 is TGTGCCAGCAGCTTATTCGCGGGAGATCGCAATGAGCAGTTCTTC.

The rearrangement uses TRBV24-1 and TRBJ2-2; 7 bases agree with TRBD1. With V trimmed by 0 bases and J by 7 bases, 7 bases remained unmatched. The CDR3 has 16 amino acids. CDR1 and CDR2 (germline): KGHDR, SFDVKD. The DNA of the CDR3 is TGTGCCACCAGTGATTTGGGAGACAGGGTTGGCGGGGAGCTGTTTTTT. It translates to CATSDLGDRVGGELFF.

The V and J genes are TRBV7-9 and TRBJ1-4; TRBD1 is a possible D gene (6 bases). The CDR3 has 14 residues. Between the trimmed V and J ends, which lost 7 bases and 5 bases, there was a span of 14 bases. Germline V lookup: CDR1 SEHNR, CDR2 FQNEAQ (reference sequence). Here the CDR3 DNA reads TGTGCCAGCAAGGGGGGGCAGGAAAATGAAAAACTGTTTTTT. As protein: CASKGGQENEKLFF.

This CDR3 is CAWSSQATGELFF. CDR3 in DNA: TGTGCCTGGAGTTCACAGGCCACCGGGGAGCTGTTTTTT. The chain carries TRBV30 and TRBJ2-2; D may be TRBD1 (5 bases). This CDR3 is 13 amino acids long. The V end lost 2 bases, the J end lost 4 bases, and 8 bases lay between the germline ends. CDR1 and CDR2 from the germline V gene are GTSNPN and SVGIG (reference sequence).

V usage is TRBV5-1 and J usage is TRBJ2-1; the D gene is possibly TRBD2 (6 bases). CDR3 length: 15 amino acids. Between the trimmed V and J ends, which lost 3 bases and 6 bases, there was a span of 16 bases. Germline CDR1 and CDR2: SGHRS and YFSETQ. CDR3 loop: CASSSGSLGGNEQFF. CDR3 nucleotide sequence: TGCGCCAGCAGCTCCGGGTCGTTGGGGGGCAATGAGCAGTTCTTC.